This record looks at one TCR beta chain sequence and its context. Its specificity is not known. These data originate in a study of a mutant IDH1 vaccine in newly diagnosed glioma. Turning to the study itself: Treated patients had a mean age of about 37 years and a sex split that was roughly 60% male and around 38% female.

Whole-study results and caveats: Immune responses induced by vaccination arose in 93.3% of the patients.

Sequencing was performed with immunoSEQ multiplex PCR; in TCRdb, only in-frame clones are kept and a portion is missing. The sample records tens of thousands of clones, about 91% being singletons. Sample time point: baseline, week 1 (first vaccination visit). Treatment specified: pre-vaccination baseline after standard-of-care therapy. The CDR3 has 12 residues. V was clipped by 6 bases and J by 4 bases, with 7 bases between them. Per germline, CDR1 MNHNS and CDR2 SASEGT. Specimen: PBMCs, collected from a glioma patient treated with radiotherapy, temozolomide or both. This receptor was taken from a middle-aged man with glioma. The chain has TRBV6-1 and TRBJ1-3; D is ambiguous. The chain's CDR3 is CASRGAGNTIYF. The CDR3 DNA reads TGTGCCAGCAGGGGCGCGGGAAACACCATATATTTT.